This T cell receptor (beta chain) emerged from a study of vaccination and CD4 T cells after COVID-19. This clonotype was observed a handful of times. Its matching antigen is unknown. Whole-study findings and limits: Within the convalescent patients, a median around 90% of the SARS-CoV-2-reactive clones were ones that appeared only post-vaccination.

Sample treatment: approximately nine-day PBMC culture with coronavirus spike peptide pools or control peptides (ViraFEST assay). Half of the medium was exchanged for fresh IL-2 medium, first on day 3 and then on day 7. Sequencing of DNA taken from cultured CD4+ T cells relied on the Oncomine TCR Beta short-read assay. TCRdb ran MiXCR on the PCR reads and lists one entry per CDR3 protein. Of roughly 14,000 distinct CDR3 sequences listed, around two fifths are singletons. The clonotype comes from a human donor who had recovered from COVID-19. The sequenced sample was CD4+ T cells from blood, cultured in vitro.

The CDR3 is CASRPDRAPNYGYTF. DNA of the CDR3: TGTGCCAGCAGGCCGGACAGGGCTCCTAACTATGGCTACACCTTC. The genes are TRBV6-1 and TRBJ1-2, with TRBD1 identical over 8 bases. CDR1 MNHNS and CDR2 SASEGT come from the germline V gene. CDR3 length: 15 residues. The junction had 6 bases not matched to a gene; V was cut back by 6 bases and J by 0 bases.